This TCR beta chain comes out of a study of T cells after yellow fever vaccination. This clonotype has only a few counts. 5'RACE template switching produced TCR cDNA carrying a universal primer site and UMIs. TCRdb passed the 5' RACE reads through MiXCR, listing each CDR3 protein once. This table has a few hundred thousand distinct CDR3 sequences, approximately 8% appearing once. The V gene lost 5 bases and the J gene lost 0 bases, with 14 bases spanning the gap. The V gene's germline CDR1 is SGHVS and CDR2 FQNEAQ. The CDR3 extends over 16 amino acids. The specimen was CD4+ T cells sorted from PBMCs, collected 5 days after the yellow fever booster vaccination. The chain has TRBV7-8 and TRBJ1-3; possibly TRBD1 for D (5 bases). The clonotype originates from a man aged 18-30 years who received the YFV17D yellow fever vaccine. The CDR3 reads CASSRTTVLSGNTIYF. The CDR3 region has the DNA TGTGCCAGCAGCCGAACGACAGTCCTCTCTGGAAACACCATATATTTT.